This passage covers 7 T cell receptor beta chains from one sample sequenced in a study of shared clonotypes between healthy human individuals. Sequencing was performed with immunoSEQ multiplex PCR; in TCRdb, only in-frame clones are kept and a portion is missing. The sample has 450,000 to 600,000 clones, around 74% seen once. The sample consisted of PBMCs. The receptors come from a woman aged 40 to 55 in good health. Some clones in this sample may be carry-over from other donors' samples.

The chain carries TRBV4-2 and TRBJ2-7; no firm D call. The V and J ends lost 2 bases and 4 bases respectively, with 9 bases between them. The CDR3 sequence is 13 residues long. Germline-derived CDR1 and CDR2 are LGHNA and YNFKEQ. Written as DNA, the CDR3 is TGTGCCAGCAGCCAACGGCCCGTGTACGAGCAGTACTTC. Encoded protein: CASSQRPVYEQYF.

The CDR3: CASSRDNILTDTQYF. Written as DNA, the CDR3 is TGTGCCAGCTCACGTGACAATATCCTCACAGATACGCAGTATTTT. The V gene is TRBV18, the J gene TRBJ2-3; no clear D gene. Germline V gives CDR1 KGHSH, CDR2 LQKENI. The CDR3 spans 15 residues. Between the trimmed V and J ends, which lost 4 bases and 2 bases, there was a span of 13 bases.

The V call is TRBV30, the J call TRBJ2-2, with TRBD1 identical over 7 bases. The CDR3 totals 15 residues. Germline CDR1 GTSNPN, CDR2 SVGIG (reference sequence). The ends lost 2 bases at V and 6 bases at J; junction bases unmatched: 9. CDR3 sequence: CAWSMTTGRPGELFF. The CDR3 DNA reads TGTGCCTGGAGTATGACGACAGGGCGTCCCGGGGAGCTGTTTTTT. The complete variable domain, with remaining parts taken from reference TRBV30 and TRBJ2-2, reads SQTIHQWPATLVQPVGSPLSLECTVEGTSNPNLYWYRQAAGRGLQLLFYSVGIGQISSEVPQNLSASRPQDRQFILSSKKLLLSDSGFYLCAWSMTTGRPGELFFGEGSRLTVL.

V gene TRBV5-1 combines with J gene TRBJ2-7; D may be TRBD1 or TRBD2 (5 bases each). This CDR3 spans 14 amino acids. In germline, CDR1 is SGHRS, CDR2 YFSETQ. V was pared by 4 bases and J by 4 bases, with 15 bases between. CDR3 sequence (DNA): TGCGCCAGCAGCACCGGGGCAGGCCGGTACGAGCAGTACTTC. It translates to CASSTGAGRYEQYF.

The V call is TRBV9, the J call TRBJ2-5; 9 bases line up with TRBD1. The V and J ends lost 4 bases and 0 bases, in that order; junction bases with no gene match: 10. Germline V CDR1 and CDR2: SGDLS, YYNGEE. This CDR3 region has 17 residues. The CDR3 bases are TGTGCCAGCAGCCCCGGGACAGGGAGTAACCACCAAGAGACCCAGTACTTC. This gives the protein CASSPGTGSNHQETQYF.

This clone was seen a handful of times. The chain carries TRBV5-4 and TRBJ1-1, with D tentatively TRBD1 (5 bases). The ends were cut back, 4 bases at V and 1 base at J, with 8 bases in the middle. The CDR3 has 13 residues. Per germline, CDR1 SGHNT and CDR2 YYREEE (reference sequence). The CDR3 is CASSPGGNTEAFF. CDR3 in DNA: TGTGCCAGCAGCCCCGGGGGGAACACTGAAGCTTTCTTT.

The rearrangement uses TRBV2 and TRBJ2-2; D is undetermined. Germline CDR1 SNHLY, CDR2 FYNNEI. V lost 5 bases to trimming and J lost 2 bases, with 12 bases between them. This CDR3 has 15 amino acids. The CDR3: CASSSKTINTGELFF. CDR3 DNA sequence: TGTGCCAGCAGTAGTAAGACAATTAACACCGGGGAGCTGTTTTTT.